One sample yielded the 20 T cell receptor beta chains listed below, sequenced in a study of blood T cell repertoires in COVID-19. Repertoires were generated with immunoSEQ multiplex PCR, while TCRdb's copy carries only in-frame clones and drops some. Here the sample spans fewer than 90,000 clones, around 90% being singletons. The material sequenced was peripheral blood. All receptors come from a male donor with acute or convalescent COVID-19.

The chain couples TRBV5-8 to TRBJ1-1, with D unresolved. V was pared by 0 bases and J by 5 bases, with 14 bases between. This CDR3 has 15 residues. Germline CDR1 is SGHTS and CDR2 is YDEGEE. The CDR3 spells CASSLALDYRTEAFF. Written as DNA, the CDR3 is TGTGCCAGCAGCTTGGCCTTGGACTATAGGACTGAAGCTTTCTTT.

This clone was seen a few times. The chain combines TRBV5-1 with TRBJ2-1, with D tentatively TRBD2 (5 bases). V dropped 4 bases and J dropped 8 bases, with 7 bases sitting between them. Germline CDR1 and CDR2: SGHRS and YFSETQ. The CDR3 extends over 11 amino acids. CDR3 nucleotide sequence: TGCGCCAGCAGCGAAGCGGATGAGCAGTTCTTC. Its translation is CASSEADEQFF.

The chain joins TRBV9 to TRBJ1-1, with unresolved D. CDR1 is SGDLS and CDR2 is YYNGEE in the germline V gene. This CDR3 is 16 amino acids long. V was shortened by 0 bases and J by 4 bases, with 16 bases between the two germline ends. This chain's CDR3 is CASSVEPSRRGTEAFF. CDR3 in DNA: TGTGCCAGCAGCGTAGAACCTTCCCGCCGGGGCACTGAAGCTTTCTTT.

This clone was found once. The V and J genes are TRBV5-1 and TRBJ1-5, with no clear D. There are 13 residues in the CDR3. The V and J ends lost 2 bases and 5 bases respectively, with 8 bases between them. Germline values: CDR1 SGHRS, CDR2 YFSETQ. DNA for the CDR3: TGCGCCAGCAGCTTTACCCCAGATCAGCCCCAGCATTTT. It is translated as CASSFTPDQPQHF.

The chain links TRBV27 to TRBJ1-5, with a tentative D call TRBD1 (5 bases). The CDR3 is 14 amino acids. The V end was cut by 2 bases, the J end by 6 bases, with 11 bases between. CDR1 is MNHEY, CDR2 SMNVEV, per germline (reference sequence). The CDR3 region has the DNA TGTGCCAGCAGTTTAGGGAGGGGCGGTCAGCCCCAGCATTTT. Translated: CASSLGRGGQPQHF.

This sequence joins TRBV11-1 and TRBJ1-2; possible D gene TRBD1, 5 bases. The CDR3 consists of 14 residues. Germline CDR1 reads SGHAT; CDR2 reads FQDESV (reference sequence). V dropped 0 bases and J dropped 7 bases, with 12 bases sitting between them. In nucleotides, the CDR3 is TGTGCCAGCAGCTTAGCCCAGGGAAAGGGTGGCTACACCTTC. Translated: CASSLAQGKGGYTF.

The J gene is TRBJ1-2, the V gene TRBV24-1; 8 bases match TRBD1. The CDR3 contains 16 residues. Germline-derived CDR1 and CDR2 are KGHDR and SFDVKD. V gave up 2 bases and J gave up 7 bases; unmatched junction bases: 11. The CDR3 DNA follows: TGTGCCACCAGTGATTCCGAAAGGCGGGACAGGCGTGGCTACACCTTC. The encoded protein is CATSDSERRDRRGYTF.

The chain carries TRBV4-2 and TRBJ2-3, with 14 bases identical to TRBD2. CDR3 size: 18 residues. Looked up from germline, CDR1 is LGHNA and CDR2 is YNFKEQ. J lost 3 bases, V lost 0 bases, and 5 bases had no gene match. CDR3 DNA sequence: TGTGCCAGCAGCCAAGATCTCCGGACTAGCGGGGGGACAGATACGCAGTATTTT. Translation gives CASSQDLRTSGGTDTQYF.

Comments on this clone: This sample also contains other DNA sequences that code for the same CDR3. The chain joins TRBV12-3 or TRBV12-4 to TRBJ1-5; D not certain. Trimming removed 2 bases at V and 7 bases at J, with 9 bases between. The CDR3 length is 13 residues. CDR3 nucleotides: TGTGCCAGCAGTTTATCCGGGGAGCAGCCCCAGCATTTT. Its translation is CASSLSGEQPQHF.

The table lists this clone with a few counts. The CDR3 protein is CASETGTGKTTDTQYF. The CDR3, as DNA: TGTGCCAGCGAAACCGGGACAGGGAAAACCACAGATACGCAGTATTTT. The chain combines TRBV10-3 with TRBJ2-3, with 9 bases matching TRBD1. Germline lookup yields CDR1 ENHRY and CDR2 SYGVKD. V trimming: 10 bases; J trimming: 2 bases; junction bases outside the gene matches: 13. The CDR3 extends over 16 amino acids.

The genes are TRBV4-2 and TRBJ2-3; the match to TRBD1 covers 7 bases. V shed 4 bases and J 6 bases; nucleotides not matched to a gene: 10. Germline values: CDR1 LGHNA, CDR2 YNFKEQ. The CDR3 consists of 15 residues. CDR3 in amino acids: CASSPRGLETDTQYF. Written as DNA, the CDR3 is TGTGCCAGCAGCCCGAGGGGGCTAGAGACGGATACGCAGTATTTT.

This rearrangement joins TRBV5-4 to TRBJ2-7, with TRBD1 matching 10 bases. Germline CDR1 is SGHNT and CDR2 is YYREEE (reference sequence). J was trimmed by 3 bases and V by 3 bases; bases with no gene match: 6. The CDR3 loop spans 15 amino acids. The CDR3 bases are TGTGCCAGCAGCTCGGGGCGGACAGGGGGCTACGAGCAGTACTTC. Encoded protein: CASSSGRTGGYEQYF.

Note on this clone: An end of the junction differs from the germline gene, which may be a read error. This sequence joins TRBV28 and TRBJ2-1, with D possibly matching TRBD1 (6 bases). The germline gives CDR1 MDHEN, CDR2 SYDVKM. The CDR3 is 14 amino acids. CDR3 DNA sequence: TGTGCCAGCAGTCTTACAGGGTACCACAATGGGCAGTTCTTC. Translation gives CASSLTGYHNGQFF.

J is TRBJ1-5 and V is TRBV6-6; D not resolved. CDR3 length equals 13 residues. V lost 9 bases and J lost 5, with 14 bases in between. Germline V gene sequence: CDR1 MNHNY, CDR2 SVGAGI (reference sequence). The CDR3 loop is CASNKNRDQPQHF. Written as DNA, the CDR3 is TGTGCCAGTAATAAGAACCGAGATCAGCCCCAGCATTTT.

This clone has only one observation. The rearrangement uses TRBV30 and TRBJ1-3, with D tentatively TRBD1 (5 bases). V was trimmed by 2 bases and J by 0 bases, leaving 11 bases between them. CDR1 GTSNPN and CDR2 SVGIG come from the germline V gene (reference sequence). The CDR3 has 15 amino acids. The CDR3 bases are TGTGCCTGGAGTACGACAGTTAACTCTGGAAACACCATATATTTT. Translating it yields CAWSTTVNSGNTIYF.

In its sample, this clone was seen a few times. CDR3 sequence reads: CASSLGTDNSPLHF. For the CDR3, the DNA is TGTGCCAGCAGCCTCGGGACAGATAATTCACCCCTCCACTTT. The chain couples TRBV7-2 to TRBJ1-6, with 7 nucleotides matching TRBD1. J was trimmed by 5 bases and V by 5 bases; bases with no gene match: 3. The germline CDR1 and CDR2 sequences are SGHTA and FQGNSA. The CDR3 runs 14 residues.

The chain links TRBV6-6 to TRBJ1-1; D is uncertain. The CDR3 is 14 residues long. The V end lost 6 bases, the J end lost 6 bases, and 17 bases lay between the germline ends. Germline CDR1 MNHNY, CDR2 SVGAGI (reference sequence). CDR3: CASSPPGAMAEAFF. For the CDR3, the DNA is TGTGCCAGCAGCCCCCCCGGTGCTATGGCTGAAGCTTTCTTT.

The chain carries TRBV2 and TRBJ1-1; a weak D match, TRBD1 (6 bases). V gave up 9 bases and J gave up 2 bases, with 16 bases separating them. This CDR3 comprises 14 residues. Looked up from germline, CDR1 is SNHLY and CDR2 is FYNNEI. For the CDR3, the DNA is TGTGCCAGTGAATTCGACAGGCCCAACACTGAAGCTTTCTTT. Translating gives CASEFDRPNTEAFF.

J is TRBJ2-7 and V is TRBV6-2 or TRBV6-3; 8 bases match TRBD1. With 5 bases clipped from V and 8 bases from J, the junction kept 8 bases outside the gene matches. Germline V gives CDR1 MNHEY, CDR2 SVGEGT. The CDR3 is 13 amino acids. The DNA of the CDR3 is TGTGCCAGCAGTCCGACGGGACAGGCCCAGCAGTACTTC. Its translation is CASSPTGQAQQYF.

This clone was counted a single time. The chain combines TRBV7-8 with TRBJ1-5; TRBD1 matches 10 bases. The J segment lost 7 bases and the V segment lost 3 bases, leaving 6 bases of the junction unmatched. The germline gives CDR1 SGHVS, CDR2 FQNEAQ. This CDR3 has 15 amino acids. The CDR3 region has the DNA TGTGCCAGCAGCTTGACAGGGGGCGCAGCCCAGCCCCAGCATTTT. Encoded protein: CASSLTGGAAQPQHF.